This T cell receptor beta chain derives from a study of CD8+ T cells in alopecia areata. Across the whole study: Skin grafts from roughly 6-13-month-old C3H/HeJ donors with spontaneous alopecia were placed on approximately 7-10-week-old female C3H/HeJ mice.

J was trimmed by 1 base and V by 2 bases; bases with no gene match: 3. The CDR3 is made up of 16 amino acids. Germline V gives CDR1 NNHDY, CDR2 SYVADS. Remarks on this clone: Its antigen is currently unknown. Mouse gene names and germline throughout. The read finishes 4 residues shy of the CDR3 end, and the germline J gene is used to complete it.

Regarding the study as a whole: Sequencing of scalp samples also includes resident alphabeta T cells from normal skin. Across lesional scalp, and particularly alopecia totalis/universalis, clonality surpassed that of normal scalp. Possibly because of HLA-related factors, TCR sharing was less clear across patients than in mice.

Following RNA extraction, reverse transcription yielded cDNA that acted as the sequencing template. The method was immunoSEQ multiplex PCR; TCRdb's version includes in-frame clones alone and lacks a portion of them. The sample was found to contain more than 90,000 clones, and every one recurs. The genes are TRBV13-3 and TRBJ2-2, with TRBD1 matching 9 bases. The sequencing sample was made of lesional skin. The receptor was isolated from a C3H/HeJ mouse with alopecia areata. Strain MHC haplotype: H2-k. CDR3 region: CASSEGTGRNTGQLYF. The covered CDR3 bases are TGTGCCAGCAGTGAAGGGACAGGGAGAAACACCGGG.